This TCR beta chain was profiled in a study of cytomegalovirus exposure and HLA in healthy donors. Points from the study as a whole: Solely CMV serostatus was available to characterize immune exposure. The classifier reportedly diagnosed cytomegalovirus status with high sensitivity and specificity.

Vbeta (60) and Jbeta (13) primers were used in the PCR. Clones were read by immunoSEQ multiplex PCR, and TCRdb kept only the in-frame ones, dropping some. The sample records roughly 100,000 clones, 83% being singletons. Germline V gives CDR1 SGHRS, CDR2 YFSETQ. The CDR3 has 14 residues. With 2 bases removed from V and 4 bases from J, the gap between germline ends came to 9 bases. About this clone itself: Its target is not known.

Sequenced input: PBMCs. This clonotype originated in a man between 40 and 49 years old in good health and CMV-seronegative. The V gene is TRBV5-1, the J gene TRBJ1-4, with unresolved D. The CDR3 loop is CASSFGDFNEKLFF. The CDR3 DNA reads as TGCGCCAGCAGCTTCGGAGATTTTAATGAAAAACTGTTTTTT. Filled out from reference TRBV5-1 and TRBJ1-4, the complete variable domain reads KAGVTQTPRYLIKTRGQQVTLSCSPISGHRSVSWYQQTPGQGLQFLFEYFSETQRNKGNFPGRFSGRQFSNSRSEMNVSTLELGDSALYLCASSFGDFNEKLFFGSGTQLSVL.